This T cell receptor (beta chain) was retrieved from a study of regulatory T cells in long-lasting Graves disease. Whole-study context: Antithyroid drugs had been given to newly diagnosed Graves' patients for under 3 months. Whole-study results and caveats: Thyroid tissue went unexamined; only peripheral blood was analyzed.

In regard to this clonotype: Its antigen is unknown.

Germline CDR1 SGHKS, CDR2 YYEKEE (reference sequence). This CDR3 comprises 16 residues. V was clipped by 0 bases and J by 1 base, with 11 bases between them. The time point is: newly diagnosed GD, antithyroid drugs for less than 3 months. The TCR library was made from RNA extracted from PBMCs. In building TCR beta libraries, iRepertoire HTBI primers were used together with Arm-PCR of CDR3 regions. Per the original data handling: The study identified about 60 TRBV and more than 11 TRBJ segments across samples. One entry per CDR3 protein, called by TCRdb with MiXCR from the multiplex PCR reads. TCRdb, rather than the study authors, made the V and J calls. This table holds almost 450,000 distinct CDR3 sequences, less than 20% found once. This sample was shared with a second study, whose subject was T cells in Graves' hyperthyroidism and ophthalmopathy. That work states: Patients aged 18 to 65 had newly diagnosed hyperthyroidism that had lasted under 2 months.

The V gene is TRBV5-5, the J gene TRBJ1-5, with unresolved D. The sequence derives from a young woman with Graves disease. The sequencing here drew on peripheral blood mononuclear cells (PBMCs), taken at new diagnosis, from a patient treated with antithyroid drugs. CDR3 nucleotides: TGTGCCAGCAGCTTGGGAGGAATTGTAAGCAATCAGCCCCAGCATTTT. Translated, it gives CASSLGGIVSNQPQHF.